The present TCR beta chain was sequenced within a study of prognosis after radiotherapy for stage I lung cancer. Study context: Histologically, the tumors comprised squamous cell carcinoma in more than 5 patients and adenocarcinoma in around 12.

Relative to its sample, this clonotype is medium-sized. Two-round multiplex PCR amplified TCR beta CDR3 from genomic DNA. First-round PCR employed TRBV- and TRBJ-specific primers for each gene. TCRdb independently ran MiXCR on the multiplex PCR reads; one entry per CDR3 protein. Of approximately 8,800 distinct CDR3 sequences in the sample, roughly two thirds were seen once. With 3 bases removed from V and 2 bases from J, the gap between germline ends came to 11 bases. Germline assignment: CDR1 SEHNR and CDR2 FQNEAQ (reference sequence). The CDR3 has 15 amino acids. The rearrangement joins TRBV7-9 to TRBJ1-5, with D possibly being TRBD1 (6 bases). This receptor was taken from a donor aged 50 or older with non-small cell lung cancer. The source was PBMCs, collected before or after stereotactic body radiation therapy (not recorded which). The DNA of the CDR3 is TGTGCCAGCAGCTTGGGGGGCAGGGGCAATCAGCCCCAGCATTTT. Amino acid sequence: CASSLGGRGNQPQHF.